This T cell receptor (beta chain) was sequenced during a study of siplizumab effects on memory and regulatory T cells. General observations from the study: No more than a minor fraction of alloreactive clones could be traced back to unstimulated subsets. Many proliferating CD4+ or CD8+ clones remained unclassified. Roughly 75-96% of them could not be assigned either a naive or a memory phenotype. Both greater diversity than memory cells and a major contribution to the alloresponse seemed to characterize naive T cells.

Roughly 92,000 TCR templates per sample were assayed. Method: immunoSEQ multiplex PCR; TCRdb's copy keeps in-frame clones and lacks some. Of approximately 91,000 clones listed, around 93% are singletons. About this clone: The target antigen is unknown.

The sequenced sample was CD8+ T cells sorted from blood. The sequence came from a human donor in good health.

CDR3 bases: TGTGCCAGCAGTTCGGGACCAGGCGACACTGAAGCTTTCTTT. Translating gives CASSSGPGDTEAFF. This chain links TRBV2 with TRBJ1-1; D perhaps matches TRBD1 (5 bases). V was trimmed by 5 bases and J by 3 bases, leaving 13 bases between them. The CDR3 loop spans 14 amino acids. The V gene's germline CDR1 is SNHLY and CDR2 FYNNEI.